These 32 T cell receptor beta chains were sequenced from one sample in a study of patients and donors after allogeneic stem cell transplantation. In TCRdb, the RT-PCR reads were re-called with MiXCR into one record per CDR3 protein. The sample records 920,000 or so distinct CDR3 sequences, about a sixth being singletons. Sample: blood, either unsorted or a sorted T cell fraction (not recorded which). All receptors come from a human donor who was either an allogeneic HSCT recipient or a stem cell or donor lymphocyte infusion donor (not recorded which). It is not recorded whose cells these are; they may come from a transplant donor.

V usage is TRBV25-1 and J usage is TRBJ1-1; D possibly corresponds to TRBD1 (5 bases). The CDR3 is 15 residues long. Trimming removed 8 bases from V and 8 bases from J, with 24 bases in between. From germline, CDR1 is MGHDK and CDR2 SYGVNS. The CDR3 protein is CASGGTGTVSPEAFF. The DNA of the CDR3 is TGTGCCAGCGGTGGGACCGGGACCGTCTCTCCGGAAGCTTTCTTT.

The V call is TRBV25-1, the J call TRBJ1-6; D gene unclear. V lost 9 bases to trimming and J lost 8 bases, with 17 bases between them. The length of the CDR3 is 14 residues. CDR1 is MGHDK, CDR2 SYGVNS, per germline. The CDR3: CARSKDRPDSPLHF. CDR3 bases: TGTGCCAGAAGTAAGGACCGGCCGGATTCACCCCTCCACTTT.

This clonotype was observed a handful of times. The chain carries TRBV7-9 and TRBJ2-7, with 12 bases identical to TRBD2. The V segment lost 5 bases and the J segment 6 bases; nucleotides outside the gene matches: 2. Germline V gives CDR1 SEHNR, CDR2 FQNEAQ (reference sequence). There are 13 residues in the CDR3. The CDR3 sequence: CASSTSGGSEQYF. CDR3 in DNA: TGTGCCAGCAGCACTAGCGGGGGGAGCGAGCAGTACTTC.

The chain has TRBV7-2 and TRBJ1-1; D may be TRBD1 (5 bases). CDR3 length: 11 residues. Trimming left V 5 bases short and J 10 bases short, with 11 bases between. Germline loops: CDR1 SGHTA, CDR2 FQGNSA. CDR3 in amino acids: CASSSPGRAFF. For the CDR3, the DNA is TGTGCCAGCAGCAGCCCGGGGCGAGCTTTCTTT. Using reference TRBV7-2 and TRBJ1-1 for the parts outside the CDR3, the full variable domain is GAGVSQSPSNKVTEKGKDVELRCDPISGHTALYWYRQSLGQGLEFLIYFQGNSAPDKSGLPSDRFSAERTGGSVSTLTIQRTQQEDSAVYLCASSSPGRAFFGQGTRLTVV.

The rearrangement links TRBV7-3 to TRBJ2-4; 12 nucleotides line up with TRBD2. CDR1 is SGHTA, CDR2 FQGTGA, per germline. J lost 8 bases, V lost 5 bases, and 4 bases had no gene match. The CDR3 spans 14 residues. CDR3 in DNA: TGTGCCAGCAGCACTAGCGGGAGGCTGGACATTCAGTACTTC. Its protein product is CASSTSGRLDIQYF.

The rearrangement uses TRBV5-1 and TRBJ2-1; 15 nucleotides match TRBD2. CDR1 and CDR2 from the germline V gene are SGHRS and YFSETQ. V was pared by 4 bases and J by 8 bases, with 13 bases of the junction left unmatched. The CDR3 covers 18 residues. The CDR3 DNA is TGCGCCAGCAGCCCCGGACTAGCGGGAGGGCCAATATCGGATGAGCAGTTCTTC. Its protein product is CASSPGLAGGPISDEQFF.

The sample holds a few counts of this clonotype. V is TRBV5-1 and J is TRBJ2-1; D is undetermined. Germline lookup yields CDR1 SGHRS and CDR2 YFSETQ. The V end lost 7 bases, the J end lost 4 bases, and 6 bases lay between the germline ends. The CDR3 consists of 11 residues. In nucleotides, the CDR3 is TGCGCCAGCGTGGCTTACAATGAGCAGTTCTTC. It specifies CASVAYNEQFF.

This clonotype appeared a few times. The rearrangement uses TRBV3-1 and TRBJ2-1; 9 nucleotides align to TRBD2. Germline-derived CDR1 and CDR2 are LGHDT and YNNKEL (reference sequence). With 4 bases clipped from V and 9 bases from J, the junction kept 10 bases outside the gene matches. CDR3 length: 15 amino acids. CDR3 DNA sequence: TGTGCCAGCAGCCCGAGTAGCGGGAGAAATTTTGAGCAGTTCTTC. Amino acid sequence: CASSPSSGRNFEQFF.

This clonotype came up many times. The chain recombines TRBV12-3 or TRBV12-4 with TRBJ2-5; D is possibly TRBD1 (5 bases). V gave up 2 bases and J gave up 6 bases, with 10 bases separating them. CDR3 size: 13 residues. Here the CDR3 DNA reads TGTGCCAGCAGTTTACAGGGCCGGAAGACCCAGTACTTC. Amino acids: CASSLQGRKTQYF.

The chain joins TRBV7-9 to TRBJ1-3, with D possibly being TRBD1 (5 bases). V was clipped by 0 bases and J by 3 bases, with 15 bases between them. The germline gives CDR1 SEHNR, CDR2 FQNEAQ (reference sequence). The CDR3 covers 17 residues. Here the CDR3 DNA reads TGTGCCAGCAGCTTAGCTGGCCAGGGCATCTATGGAAACACCATATATTTT. Protein product: CASSLAGQGIYGNTIYF. Complete variable domain (other parts from reference TRBV7-9 and TRBJ1-3): DTGVSQNPRHKITKRGQNVTFRCDPISEHNRLYWYRQTLGQGPEFLTYFQNEAQLEKSRLLSDRFSAERPKGSFSTLEIQRTEQGDSAMYLCASSLAGQGIYGNTIYFGEGSWLTVV.

J is TRBJ2-7 and V is TRBV3-1; D is unresolved. The CDR3 extends over 16 amino acids. Per germline, CDR1 LGHDT and CDR2 YNNKEL (reference sequence). V was shortened by 0 bases and J by 3 bases, with 15 bases between the two germline ends. CDR3 DNA: TGTGCCAGCAGCCAAGAAAGTGCCTTTCTTCTCTACGAGCAGTACTTC. This codes for CASSQESAFLLYEQYF.

The V call is TRBV24-1, the J call TRBJ2-1; 9 bases map to TRBD1. The length of the CDR3 is 16 residues. V lost 7 bases to trimming and J lost 8 bases; unmatched junction nucleotides: 14. The germline V gene encodes CDR1 KGHDR and CDR2 SFDVKD. CDR3 loop: CATRGQGTGLFDEQFF. The CDR3 coding sequence is TGTGCCACCAGGGGACAGGGAACTGGCCTTTTTGATGAGCAGTTCTTC.

This chain uses TRBV5-1 with TRBJ2-6, with D uncertain. This CDR3 has 17 amino acids. V lost 4 bases to trimming and J lost 0 bases, with 14 bases between them. Germline CDR1 SGHRS, CDR2 YFSETQ. CDR3 residues: CASSLLSRSSGANVLTF. In nucleotides, the CDR3 is TGCGCCAGCAGCCTGCTTAGCCGGAGCTCTGGGGCCAACGTCCTGACTTTC. Using reference TRBV5-1 and TRBJ2-6 for the parts outside the CDR3, the full variable domain is KAGVTQTPRYLIKTRGQQVTLSCSPISGHRSVSWYQQTPGQGLQFLFEYFSETQRNKGNFPGRFSGRQFSNSRSEMNVSTLELGDSALYLCASSLLSRSSGANVLTFGAGSRLTVL.

The rearrangement uses TRBV28 and TRBJ1-5, with unresolved D. V lost 6 bases, J lost 0 bases, and 9 bases lay in between. This CDR3 contains 14 residues. CDR1 is MDHEN, CDR2 SYDVKM, per germline. CDR3 in amino acids: CASRFGSSNQPQHF. The CDR3 nucleotides read TGTGCCAGCAGGTTTGGATCTAGCAATCAGCCCCAGCATTTT.

The chain couples TRBV24-1 to TRBJ2-1, with D perhaps matching TRBD1 or TRBD2 (5 bases each). Germline V lookup: CDR1 KGHDR, CDR2 SFDVKD. This CDR3 is built from 12 residues. Trimming removed 9 bases at V and 7 bases at J, with 12 bases between. Written as DNA, the CDR3 is TGTGCCACCGAAGGGGAGACAAATGAGCAGTTCTTC. Translated, it gives CATEGETNEQFF.

The V call is TRBV9, the J call TRBJ2-7, with D possibly called TRBD1 or TRBD2 (5 bases each). The germline V gene has CDR1 SGDLS and CDR2 YYNGEE. Trimming cost V 0 bases and J 0 bases, with 7 bases left between them. CDR3 length: 14 residues. CDR3 nucleotide sequence: TGTGCCAGCAGCGTAGGGGACGTCTCCTACGAGCAGTACTTC. It specifies CASSVGDVSYEQYF.

This clonotype has ten or more counts. The V gene is TRBV12-3 or TRBV12-4, the J gene TRBJ1-1; a possible D gene is TRBD1 (6 bases). Deletions cut 6 bases from V and 1 base from J, with 9 bases between. The CDR3 consists of 13 residues. CDR3 DNA sequence: TGTGCCAGCAGAGACAGGCAGAACACTGAAGCTTTCTTT. Its protein product is CASRDRQNTEAFF.

V usage is TRBV20-1 and J usage is TRBJ2-5; D gene ambiguous. CDR3 size: 11 residues. Trimming took 4 bases from V and 5 from J, leaving 8 bases between them. The V gene's germline CDR1 is DFQATT and CDR2 SNEGSKA (reference sequence). For the CDR3, the DNA is TGCAGTGCTACCCACCGGGAGACCCAGTACTTC. Residues: CSATHRETQYF.

The chain joins TRBV2 to TRBJ2-1; D is unresolved. Trimming left V 2 bases short and J 6 bases short, with 5 bases between. Per germline, CDR1 SNHLY and CDR2 FYNNEI. The CDR3 spans 12 residues. The CDR3 DNA sequence: TGTGCCAGCAGTGAAACAAGCAATGAGCAGTTCTTC. It codes for CASSETSNEQFF.

This clonotype was observed at least ten times. This chain connects TRBV6-1 to TRBJ1-2, with 8 positions matching TRBD1. V lost 6 bases and J lost 4; bases outside the gene matches: 7. The CDR3 covers 14 residues. The germline V gene encodes CDR1 MNHNS and CDR2 SASEGT. This chain's CDR3 is CASSPGQEGYGYTF. DNA of the CDR3: TGTGCCAGCAGCCCGGGACAGGAAGGCTATGGCTACACCTTC.

The table lists this clonotype with a few counts. The chain recombines TRBV5-1 with TRBJ2-7; a weak D match, TRBD2 (6 bases). This CDR3 is built from 12 residues. Trimming stripped 8 bases from V and 5 bases from J, with 14 bases between. The germline V gene has CDR1 SGHRS and CDR2 YFSETQ. The CDR3 sequence is CASRAGPHEQYF. In nucleotides, the CDR3 is TGCGCCAGTCGGGCGGGACCCCACGAGCAGTACTTC. The whole variable domain, remainder taken from reference TRBV5-1 and TRBJ2-7, is KAGVTQTPRYLIKTRGQQVTLSCSPISGHRSVSWYQQTPGQGLQFLFEYFSETQRNKGNFPGRFSGRQFSNSRSEMNVSTLELGDSALYLCASRAGPHEQYFGPGTRLTVT.

This sequence joins TRBV14 and TRBJ2-7; D remains unclear. Germline CDR1 SGHDN, CDR2 FVKESK. V lost 2 bases and J lost 2, with 7 bases in between. The CDR3 contains 13 residues. This chain's CDR3 is CASSQFSTYEQYF. The CDR3 DNA follows: TGTGCCAGCAGCCAATTCTCAACCTACGAGCAGTACTTC.

The V gene is TRBV2, the J gene TRBJ2-7; TRBD2 matches 8 bases. The V segment lost 7 bases and the J segment 4 bases; nucleotides outside the gene matches: 6. The CDR3 contains 13 residues. Germline CDR1 is SNHLY and CDR2 is FYNNEI. CDR3 bases: TGTGCCAGCATGGGGACTAGTAGGTACGAGCAGTACTTC. Translation gives CASMGTSRYEQYF.

The gene calls are TRBV6-5 and TRBJ2-2; a possible D gene is TRBD1 (6 bases). This CDR3 is built from 12 residues. Trimming cost V 5 bases and J 10 bases, with 11 bases left between them. The V gene's germline CDR1 is MNHEY and CDR2 SVGAGI. CDR3 in amino acids: CASSPAGEELFF. In DNA, the CDR3 is TGTGCCAGCAGTCCGGCAGGGGAGGAGCTGTTTTTT.

In this sample, this clonotype turned up a few times. The V gene is TRBV6-1, the J gene TRBJ1-1; D is unclear. V shed 6 bases and J shed 4 bases, with 12 bases lying between them. Germline values: CDR1 MNHNS, CDR2 SASEGT. This CDR3 spans 13 amino acids. In DNA, the CDR3 is TGTGCCAGCAGCGCATCTCCGGGCACTGAAGCTTTCTTT. Protein: CASSASPGTEAFF.

The chain recombines TRBV4-2 with TRBJ1-6; D not resolved. Trimming shortened V by 0 bases and J by 9 bases, and 6 bases separated the two germline ends. The CDR3 sequence is 13 residues long. Germline V CDR1 and CDR2: LGHNA, YNFKEQ. The chain's CDR3 is CASSQDLSSPLHF. The CDR3 bases are TGTGCCAGCAGCCAAGATCTAAGTTCACCCCTCCACTTT.

This clonotype was found a few times. CDR3 region: CSARPRDRGYEQYF. CDR3 coding DNA: TGCAGTGCTAGACCACGGGACAGGGGCTACGAGCAGTACTTC. The gene calls are TRBV20-1 and TRBJ2-7, with TRBD1 matching 10 bases. The germline gives CDR1 DFQATT, CDR2 SNEGSKA (reference sequence). The CDR3 contains 14 residues. J was trimmed by 3 bases and V by 2 bases; bases with no gene match: 4.

The chain carries TRBV30 and TRBJ2-3; D is possibly TRBD2 (6 bases). The V gene's germline CDR1 is GTSNPN and CDR2 SVGIG (reference sequence). Trimming took off 0 bases at V and 6 bases at J, with 13 bases between the two ends. The CDR3 runs 14 residues. CDR3 nucleotides: TGTGCCTGGAGTGTACACGGGGGTGGGGATACGCAGTATTTT. It encodes CAWSVHGGGDTQYF.

The genes are TRBV2 and TRBJ1-5, with 7 bases that match TRBD1. Germline CDR1 reads SNHLY; CDR2 reads FYNNEI. This CDR3 contains 13 residues. The V segment lost 6 bases and the J segment 3 bases; nucleotides outside the gene matches: 2. The CDR3 DNA is TGTGCCAGCAGGGGACAGCCCAATCAGCCCCAGCATTTT. Translating it yields CASRGQPNQPQHF.

The genes are TRBV27 and TRBJ1-4, with D uncertain. The ends were cut back, 6 bases at V and 8 bases at J, with 10 bases in the middle. CDR1 MNHEY and CDR2 SMNVEV come from the germline V gene (reference sequence). There are 12 residues in the CDR3. The CDR3 sequence: CASRSLREKLFF. Written as DNA, the CDR3 is TGTGCCAGCAGATCTCTTCGGGAAAAACTGTTTTTT. Complete variable domain (other parts from reference TRBV27 and TRBJ1-4): EAQVTQNPRYLITVTGKKLTVTCSQNMNHEYMSWYRQDPGLGLRQIYYSMNVEVTDKGDVPEGYKVSRKEKRNFPLILESPSPNQTSLYFCASRSLREKLFFGSGTQLSVL.

The chain links TRBV19 to TRBJ2-5, with no clear D. CDR3 length: 14 amino acids. V shed 4 bases and J shed 1 base, with 10 bases lying between them. Germline CDR1 reads LNHDA; CDR2 reads SQIVND (reference sequence). CDR3 in DNA: TGTGCCAGTAGTAGCCTGGGCGGCCAAGAGACCCAGTACTTC. Translating gives CASSSLGGQETQYF.

This clonotype was found many times. The chain joins TRBV30 to TRBJ1-1; D ambiguous. Trimming left V 2 bases short and J 0 bases short, with 7 bases between. Germline V CDR1 and CDR2: GTSNPN, SVGIG (reference sequence). The length of the CDR3 is 13 residues. In nucleotides, the CDR3 is TGTGCCTGGAGTAGGACCTTGAACACTGAAGCTTTCTTT. Encoded protein: CAWSRTLNTEAFF. The variable domain in full, completed from reference TRBV30 and TRBJ1-1, reads SQTIHQWPATLVQPVGSPLSLECTVEGTSNPNLYWYRQAAGRGLQLLFYSVGIGQISSEVPQNLSASRPQDRQFILSSKKLLLSDSGFYLCAWSRTLNTEAFFGQGTRLTVV.